Listed here are 30 T cell receptor beta chains from one sample, sequenced in a study of PD-1 blockade in classical Hodgkin lymphoma. Generated by immunoSEQ multiplex PCR, the TCRdb table keeps only in-frame clones and is missing some. This table has 15,000 to 25,000 clones, 88% appearing once. Time point of the sample: cycle 4 day 1 (C4D1), after five to seven weeks of nivolumab. Every one of the patients relapsed after autologous stem cell transplantation (brentuximab vedotin exposure was variable). Thawed PBMCs supplied CD8+ T cells via magnetic negative selection. This specimen was CD8+ T cells from blood, taken before the fourth cycle of nivolumab. These TCRs come from a human donor with classical Hodgkin lymphoma.

The chain recombines TRBV9 with TRBJ1-3; D is unclear. Trimming removed 0 bases at V and 0 bases at J, with 10 bases between. The CDR3 is made up of 16 amino acids. Germline V gene data show CDR1 as SGDLS and CDR2 as YYNGEE. CDR3 in amino acids: CASSVGQSRSGNTIYF. CDR3 coding DNA: TGTGCCAGCAGCGTAGGGCAGTCGCGCTCTGGAAACACCATATATTTT.

This clone was detected only a few times. This chain links TRBV27 with TRBJ2-7, with 9 bases that match TRBD2. Trimming at V came to 5 bases and at J to 2 bases, leaving 10 bases not matched to a gene. Germline lookup yields CDR1 MNHEY and CDR2 SMNVEV (reference sequence). There are 16 residues in the CDR3. This CDR3 is CASSPRGAGGTYEQYF. Here the CDR3 DNA reads TGTGCCAGCAGTCCTCGTGGAGCGGGAGGTACCTACGAGCAGTACTTC.

The rearrangement uses TRBV4-1 and TRBJ2-1; D is ambiguous. CDR1 and CDR2 (germline): MGHRA, YSYEKL. The ends were cut back, 8 bases at V and 5 bases at J, with 7 bases in the middle. The CDR3 has 11 residues. The CDR3 protein is CASLRNNEQFF. The CDR3 DNA is TGCGCCAGCCTTCGGAACAATGAGCAGTTCTTC.

As to this clone: No DNA is shown, since the ends of the CDR3 on it are uncertain; the CDR3 is the one TCRdb lists. The chain joins TRBV27 to TRBJ2-7; whether TRBD2, the table's D call, matches the DNA was not checked. The CDR3 totals 12 residues, both ends included. Germline values: CDR1 MNHEY, CDR2 SMNVEV (reference sequence). CDR3 region: CASSSSGGEQYF.

This clone was seen a single time. This rearrangement joins TRBV29-1 to TRBJ2-4; the D is unclear. V was pared by 3 bases and J by 11 bases, with 17 bases between. Germline V lookup: CDR1 SQVTM, CDR2 ANQGSEA. The CDR3 is made up of 13 amino acids. This chain's CDR3 is CSVENQNPSLQYF. CDR3 sequence (DNA): TGCAGCGTTGAGAACCAAAACCCAAGCCTTCAGTACTTC.

The chain recombines TRBV19 with TRBJ2-7, with D possibly being TRBD1 or TRBD2 (5 bases each). Per germline, CDR1 LNHDA and CDR2 SQIVND (reference sequence). Trimming cost V 5 bases and J 6 bases, with 8 bases left between them. CDR3 length: 11 amino acids. The DNA of the CDR3 is TGTGCCAGTAGTCTGGGGACCGAGCAGTACTTC. Encoded protein: CASSLGTEQYF.

The chain has TRBV5-5 and TRBJ2-7; D unresolved. With 7 bases removed from V and 4 bases from J, the gap between germline ends came to 9 bases. This CDR3 comprises 11 residues. Germline-derived CDR1 and CDR2 are SGHKS and YYEKEE (reference sequence). The CDR3: CASQLNYEQYF. The CDR3 DNA reads TGTGCCAGCCAACTAAATTACGAGCAGTACTTC.

The CDR3 DNA follows: TGTGCCAGCAGCTCCACAGCTTCTGGAAACACCATATATTTT. It yields the protein CASSSTASGNTIYF. The chain is built from TRBV7-9 and TRBJ1-3; D call uncertain. The germline V gene has CDR1 SEHNR and CDR2 FQNEAQ (reference sequence). Between the trimmed V and J ends, which lost 4 bases and 1 base, there was a span of 8 bases. This CDR3 contains 14 residues.

The V call is TRBV11-2, the J call TRBJ2-1; D gene ambiguous. CDR1 is SGHAT, CDR2 FQNNGV, per germline. Trimming removed 2 bases at V and 0 bases at J, with 8 bases between. The CDR3 runs to 15 residues. This CDR3 reads CASSLSQSSYNEQFF. Written as DNA, the CDR3 is TGTGCCAGCAGCTTAAGTCAGAGCTCCTACAATGAGCAGTTCTTC.

The V call is TRBV30, the J call TRBJ1-1, with D perhaps matching TRBD1 (6 bases). The CDR3 spans 14 residues. The germline gives CDR1 GTSNPN, CDR2 SVGIG (reference sequence). Between the trimmed V and J ends, which lost 3 bases and 8 bases, there was a span of 19 bases. CDR3 region: CAWRFGGGANEAFF. Here the CDR3 DNA reads TGTGCCTGGAGGTTCGGCGGGGGCGCAAACGAAGCTTTCTTT.

This chain uses TRBV27 with TRBJ1-5; TRBD1 agrees at 8 bases. Germline lookup yields CDR1 MNHEY and CDR2 SMNVEV (reference sequence). The V and J ends lost 4 bases and 7 bases, in that order; junction bases with no gene match: 15. The CDR3 extends over 17 amino acids. DNA of the CDR3: TGTGCCAGCAGTTCGATCCCTACAGGGGGAACTAGACAGCCCCAGCATTTT. It yields the protein CASSSIPTGGTRQPQHF.

The chain joins TRBV11-2 to TRBJ2-7, with 7 bases lining up with TRBD1. Germline CDR1 and CDR2: SGHAT and FQNNGV. The CDR3 extends over 15 amino acids. V gave up 2 bases and J gave up 6 bases; unmatched junction bases: 10. CDR3 bases: TGTGCCAGCAGCTTATTCCGACAGGGAAGTGGCGAGCAGTACTTC. Protein product: CASSLFRQGSGEQYF.

The J gene is TRBJ2-1, the V gene TRBV9; 9 nucleotides line up with TRBD2. This CDR3 region has 16 residues. Germline CDR1 SGDLS, CDR2 YYNGEE. V was clipped by 4 bases and J by 0 bases; unmatched bases: 5. The CDR3 DNA reads as TGTGCCAGCAGCTCTCGACTAGCGGACTCCTACAATGAGCAGTTCTTC. This encodes CASSSRLADSYNEQFF. The variable domain in full, completed from reference TRBV9 and TRBJ2-1, reads DSGVTQTPKHLITATGQRVTLRCSPRSGDLSVYWYQQSLDQGLQFLIQYYNGEERAKGNILERFSAQQFPDLHSELNLSSLELGDSALYFCASSSRLADSYNEQFFGPGTRLTVL.

The V gene is TRBV18, the J gene TRBJ2-7, with a tentative D call TRBD1 (5 bases). V was pared by 3 bases and J by 3 bases, with 12 bases between. CDR1 is KGHSH, CDR2 LQKENI, per germline. CDR3 length equals 14 residues. CDR3: CASSPQQADYEQYF. Here the CDR3 DNA reads TGTGCCAGCTCACCGCAACAGGCCGACTACGAGCAGTACTTC.

The chain employs TRBV11-2 and TRBJ2-7, with 14 bases lining up with TRBD2. The germline V gene encodes CDR1 SGHAT and CDR2 FQNNGV. With V trimmed by 5 bases and J by 9 bases, 12 bases remained unmatched. CDR3 length: 16 amino acids. CDR3 DNA: TGTGCCAGCAGCCCCTCCCCGACTAGCGGGAGGGCCGGGCAGTACTTC. Translated: CASSPSPTSGRAGQYF. The variable domain in full, with the rest retrieved from reference TRBV11-2 and TRBJ2-7, is EAGVAQSPRYKIIEKRQSVAFWCNPISGHATLYWYQQILGQGPKLLIQFQNNGVVDDSQLPKDRFSAERLKGVDSTLKIQPAKLEDSAVYLCASSPSPTSGRAGQYFGPGTRLTVT.

V is TRBV7-3 and J is TRBJ2-7; maybe TRBD1 (6 bases). The CDR3 spans 15 residues. Germline CDR1 is SGHTA and CDR2 is FQGTGA. The germline V and J ends were trimmed by 0 bases and 4 bases, with 13 bases remaining between them. The CDR3 protein is CASSLTGGYIYEQYF. As DNA, the CDR3 is TGTGCCAGCAGCTTAACAGGGGGATATATATACGAGCAGTACTTC.

The chain uses TRBV27 and TRBJ1-6; D is uncertain. CDR3 length: 13 amino acids. Trimming removed 2 bases at V and 7 bases at J, with 6 bases between. Germline CDR1 reads MNHEY; CDR2 reads SMNVEV (reference sequence). The CDR3 DNA reads TGTGCCAGCAGTTTAATGGCAAATTCACCCCTCCACTTT. Its translation is CASSLMANSPLHF.

The chain is built from TRBV5-1 and TRBJ2-2; D not certain. The CDR3 sequence is 15 residues long. The germline V gene encodes CDR1 SGHRS and CDR2 YFSETQ. The germline V and J ends were trimmed by 1 base and 1 base, with 8 bases remaining between them. Here the CDR3 DNA reads TGCGCCAGCAGCTTGTCGTGGGGGAACACCGGGGAGCTGTTTTTT. It translates to CASSLSWGNTGELFF.

The genes are TRBV7-9 and TRBJ2-1; D could derive from TRBD1 or TRBD2 (5 bases each). Germline-derived CDR1 and CDR2 are SEHNR and FQNEAQ (reference sequence). V was shortened by 1 base and J by 2 bases, with 9 bases between the two germline ends. The CDR3 has 15 amino acids. This chain's CDR3 is CASSLGGKPYNEQFF. In nucleotides, the CDR3 is TGTGCCAGCAGCTTAGGGGGGAAACCCTACAATGAGCAGTTCTTC.

This CDR3 reads CASSLFGPNTGELFF. CDR3 sequence (DNA): TGTGCCAGCAGTTTATTTGGCCCGAACACCGGGGAGCTGTTTTTT. The chain recombines TRBV27 with TRBJ2-2; D not certain. Between the trimmed V and J ends, which lost 1 base and 0 bases, there was a span of 6 bases. The CDR3 loop spans 15 amino acids. Germline V gene lookup returns CDR1 MNHEY and CDR2 SMNVEV (reference sequence).

V is TRBV4-1 and J is TRBJ2-1, with D possibly matching TRBD1 (6 bases). CDR3 length: 16 residues. The germline V gene has CDR1 MGHRA and CDR2 YSYEKL. V lost 0 bases to trimming and J lost 6 bases, with 15 bases between them. The CDR3 nucleotides are TGCGCCAGCAGCCAAGATCAGGAGGCAGGGGCCAATGAGCAGTTCTTC. Amino acids: CASSQDQEAGANEQFF.

CDR3 coding DNA: TGTGCCAGCAGTTTATCCCCAGGGGGCCGGATCTATGGCTACACCTTC. Translated, it gives CASSLSPGGRIYGYTF. The chain combines TRBV27 with TRBJ1-2; the match to TRBD1 covers 8 bases. The V gene's germline CDR1 is MNHEY and CDR2 SMNVEV (reference sequence). This CDR3 is 16 amino acids long. The ends lost 0 bases at V and 4 bases at J; junction bases unmatched: 7.

The chain employs TRBV9 and TRBJ1-1; D perhaps matches TRBD1 (6 bases). Trimming pared 0 bases from V and 4 bases from J, leaving 10 bases between. Germline values: CDR1 SGDLS, CDR2 YYNGEE. This CDR3 contains 14 residues. CDR3 protein: CASSVETGGTEAFF. In DNA, the CDR3 is TGTGCCAGCAGCGTAGAGACAGGCGGCACTGAAGCTTTCTTT.

The chain has TRBV7-8 and TRBJ2-1; the D gene is possibly TRBD2 (5 bases). Trimming shortened V by 1 base and J by 4 bases, and 8 bases separated the two germline ends. This CDR3 has 14 amino acids. The germline gives CDR1 SGHVS, CDR2 FQNEAQ. For the CDR3, the DNA is TGTGCCAGCAGCTTAGTCGGACTGTACAATGAGCAGTTCTTC. It yields the protein CASSLVGLYNEQFF.

The CDR3 loop reads CAIGRQGRESTNYGYTF. CDR3 DNA sequence: TGTGCCATTGGGAGACAGGGCAGGGAGTCAACTAACTATGGCTACACCTTC. V and J are TRBV10-3 and TRBJ1-2, with TRBD1 matching over 7 bases. Losses at the gene ends were 9 bases for V and 0 bases for J; bases not matched to a gene: 16. Germline V gene sequence: CDR1 ENHRY, CDR2 SYGVKD. This CDR3 has 17 residues.

The chain has TRBV27 and TRBJ2-3; the D is unclear. Germline V gene data show CDR1 as MNHEY and CDR2 as SMNVEV (reference sequence). CDR3 length: 13 residues. The germline V and J ends were trimmed by 4 bases and 0 bases, with 5 bases remaining between them. CDR3 protein: CASSWSSTDTQYF. CDR3 coding DNA: TGTGCCAGCAGTTGGAGTAGCACAGATACGCAGTATTTT.

This chain uses TRBV9 with TRBJ1-6; D possibly corresponds to TRBD1 (6 bases). CDR1 and CDR2 from the germline V gene are SGDLS and YYNGEE. V dropped 0 bases and J dropped 5 bases, with 9 bases sitting between them. The CDR3 sequence is 15 residues long. CDR3 in DNA: TGTGCCAGCAGCGTAGAGGGGGTGGATAATTCACCCCTCCACTTT. It is translated as CASSVEGVDNSPLHF. The full variable domain, its missing parts supplied by reference TRBV9 and TRBJ1-6, is DSGVTQTPKHLITATGQRVTLRCSPRSGDLSVYWYQQSLDQGLQFLIQYYNGEERAKGNILERFSAQQFPDLHSELNLSSLELGDSALYFCASSVEGVDNSPLHFGNGTRLTVT.

The chain joins TRBV9 to TRBJ2-2; TRBD1 matches at 10 bases. This CDR3 has 16 amino acids. The germline CDR1 and CDR2 sequences are SGDLS and YYNGEE. V lost 3 bases, J lost 4 bases, and 6 bases stayed unmatched. In DNA form, the CDR3 reads TGTGCCAGCAGCGCCACCGGGACAGGGGTCACCGGGGAGCTGTTTTTT. It encodes CASSATGTGVTGELFF.

V and J are TRBV11-2 and TRBJ2-1; D uncertain. Germline values: CDR1 SGHAT, CDR2 FQNNGV. The CDR3 is made up of 13 amino acids. V lost 3 bases, J lost 1 base, and 4 bases lay in between. The CDR3 protein is CASSFYSYNEQFF. The CDR3 nucleotides are TGTGCCAGCAGCTTTTATTCCTACAATGAGCAGTTCTTC. Combining the CDR3 with reference TRBV11-2 and TRBJ2-1 gives the whole variable domain EAGVAQSPRYKIIEKRQSVAFWCNPISGHATLYWYQQILGQGPKLLIQFQNNGVVDDSQLPKDRFSAERLKGVDSTLKIQPAKLEDSAVYLCASSFYSYNEQFFGPGTRLTVL.

CDR3 in amino acids: CASVRQGGYEQYF. CDR3 in DNA: TGTGCCAGCGTACGTCAGGGAGGCTACGAGCAGTACTTC. This sequence joins TRBV5-8 and TRBJ2-7; tentative D call: TRBD2 (6 bases). V dropped 7 bases and J dropped 3 bases, with 14 bases sitting between them. Per germline, CDR1 SGHTS and CDR2 YDEGEE. The CDR3 spans 13 residues.